The 2 T cell receptor beta chains below come from one sample, sequenced in a study of identifying expanded T cells in peripheral blood. TCRdb keeps only in-frame clones here, not all; method: immunoSEQ multiplex PCR. Here the sample spans under 150,000 clones, 84% being singletons. The source material was blood. These receptors were collected from a person between 18 and 75 years old in good health.

The CDR3 DNA follows: TGTGCCACCACGGACAGGGTACTGGGCGAGCAGTACTTC. This sequence encodes CATTDRVLGEQYF. J is TRBJ2-7 and V is TRBV6-5; 8 bases align to TRBD1. The CDR3 has 13 amino acids. Germline V gives CDR1 MNHEY, CDR2 SVGAGI. V was clipped by 10 bases and J by 6 bases; unmatched bases: 11.

The V gene is TRBV9, the J gene TRBJ2-6; tentatively, D is TRBD1 (7 bases). This CDR3 contains 18 residues. CDR1 and CDR2 (germline): SGDLS, YYNGEE. V lost 3 bases and J lost 4, with 20 bases in between. CDR3 residues: CASSEGGGGAVGANVLTF. CDR3 coding DNA: TGTGCCAGCAGCGAGGGAGGAGGGGGCGCGGTAGGGGCCAACGTCCTGACTTTC. The whole variable domain, filled in from reference TRBV9 and TRBJ2-6, reads DSGVTQTPKHLITATGQRVTLRCSPRSGDLSVYWYQQSLDQGLQFLIQYYNGEERAKGNILERFSAQQFPDLHSELNLSSLELGDSALYFCASSEGGGGAVGANVLTFGAGSRLTVL.